This TCR beta chain came from a study of blood T cell repertoires in COVID-19 (dated by TCRdb to the early 2020s). In terms of the full investigation: The collaborator samples originated in the United States, Italy and Spain and spanned the acute and convalescent phases of COVID-19. The prospective study material was composed of cDNA or gDNA derived from T cells, B-cell-depleted T cells, or PBMCs. Subjects who had been exposed to COVID-19, were actively infected with it, or had recovered from it provided the deeply sampled blood TCRbeta repertoires that made up the dataset. The repertoires were released in a freely available public database intended as a resource for research on the immune response to SARS-CoV-2. The samples were drawn from two sources: the first 160 participants of the ongoing ImmuneRACE study, and 1,200 or so subjects contributed by 6 global collaborators. Nearly every sample came with metadata listing a de-identified subject ID, COVID-19 status, age in years and sex. Where available, HLA class I and class II types were taken from metadata supplied by the sample provider and were not determined by assay-based typing.

As regards this clone: Its antigen is still unknown. Base qualities are not recorded, but no much larger clone differs from it by a single base.

The immunoSEQ Assay, a bias-controlled multiplex PCR, was used to amplify TCRbeta CDR3 regions from genomic DNA. Per the original workflow: The number of nucleated cells in each sample was estimated from the amplification of reference gene primers within the assay. Sequence reads were collapsed and filtered to measure the absolute abundance of every unique TCRbeta CDR3 rearrangement. Productive Simpson clonality was computed per sample as the square root of Simpson's diversity index over productive rearrangements. Sourced from immuneACCESS, this table was stored by TCRdb with only in-frame sequences that have V and J called. A share of the clones is absent; for the studies checked, an unresolved V gene accounts for under half, and the remainder has no known explanation. From that table come the V and J calls and clone size; the DNA was used to work out D and trimming. The sample yields over 300,000 clones; 80% to 90% were counted once. The top ten clonotypes cover about 2% of the sample.

Enrolling through a virtual design, the prospective study's participants ranged in age from about 18 to 89 years and lived across 20 to 30 United States geographic areas. In the prospective study, participants were assigned to cohorts based on the clinical history participants reported in a screening survey and a study questionnaire. For ImmuneRACE Cohort 3, a participant was defined as recovered based on two consecutive negative NP/OP PCR tests, clearance by a healthcare professional, or resolution of symptoms. Mobile phlebotomists in the prospective study collected whole blood, serum and a nasopharyngeal or oropharyngeal swab from every participant. Over an approximately two-month period, participants in the prospective study had the option of providing additional blood draws and questionnaires. Before DNA extraction, prospective study blood samples were shipped either frozen or at room temperature.

Study-wide conclusions, independent of this receptor: Clinical and demographic metadata were provided uncurated, with the amount varying by source and participant.

The CDR3 numbers 14 residues from cysteine through phenylalanine. This entry keeps only the CDR3 DNA: 42 bases, framed from base 1. V is clipped by 4 bases and J by 7 bases, and the sequence between their germline boundaries is 13 bases long. CDR1 and CDR2 were assigned from the germline V gene as KGHSH and LQKENI. The material sequenced was PBMCs or T cells enriched from blood (not recorded which). This receptor was identified in a man younger than 45 who had recovered from COVID-19. Recombination linked TRBV18 to TRBJ1-4, and the D gene may be TRBD1, 6 bases matching. The CDR3: CASSLGGGSEKLFF. The DNA sequence reads TGTGCCAGCTCACTTGGTGGGGGCAGTGAAAAACTGTTTTTT.